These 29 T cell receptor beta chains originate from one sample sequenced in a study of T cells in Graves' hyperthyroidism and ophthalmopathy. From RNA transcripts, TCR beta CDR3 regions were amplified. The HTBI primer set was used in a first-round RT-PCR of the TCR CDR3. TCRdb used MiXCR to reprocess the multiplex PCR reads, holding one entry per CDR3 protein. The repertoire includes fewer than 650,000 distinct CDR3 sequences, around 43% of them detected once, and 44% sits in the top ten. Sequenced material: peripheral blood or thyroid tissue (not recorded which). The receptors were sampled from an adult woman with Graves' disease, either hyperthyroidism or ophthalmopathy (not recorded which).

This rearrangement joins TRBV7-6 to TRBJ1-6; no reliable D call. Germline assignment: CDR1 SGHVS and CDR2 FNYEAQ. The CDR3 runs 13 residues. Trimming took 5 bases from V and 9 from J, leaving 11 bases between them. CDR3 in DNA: TGTGCCAGCAGCCGCGGGTTGGCTTCACCCCTCCACTTT. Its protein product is CASSRGLASPLHF.

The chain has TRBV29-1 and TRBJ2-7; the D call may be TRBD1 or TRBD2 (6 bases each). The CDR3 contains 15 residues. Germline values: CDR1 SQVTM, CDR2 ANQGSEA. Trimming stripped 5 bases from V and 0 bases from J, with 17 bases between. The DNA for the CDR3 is TGCAGCGTTACGTCAGGGGACTCAAACTCCTACGAGCAGTACTTC. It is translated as CSVTSGDSNSYEQYF.

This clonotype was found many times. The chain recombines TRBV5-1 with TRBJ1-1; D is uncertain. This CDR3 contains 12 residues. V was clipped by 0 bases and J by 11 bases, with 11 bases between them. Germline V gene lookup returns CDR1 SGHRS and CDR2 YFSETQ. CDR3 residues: CASSLAGEKAFF. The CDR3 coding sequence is TGCGCCAGCAGCTTGGCCGGCGAAAAGGCTTTCTTT.

In DNA, the CDR3 is TGTGCCAGCGGAGGGTCCTACGAGCAGTACTTC. The encoded protein is CASGGSYEQYF. This chain joins TRBV12-3 or TRBV12-4 and TRBJ2-7; D may be TRBD2 (6 bases). Trimming shortened V by 8 bases and J by 1 base, and 6 bases separated the two germline ends. This CDR3 spans 11 amino acids.

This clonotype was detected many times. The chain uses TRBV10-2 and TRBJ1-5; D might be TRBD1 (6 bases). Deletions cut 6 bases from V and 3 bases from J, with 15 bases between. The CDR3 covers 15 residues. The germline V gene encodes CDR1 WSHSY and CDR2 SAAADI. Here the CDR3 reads CASRTGPDINQPQHF. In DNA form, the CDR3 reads TGCGCCAGCAGGACAGGACCGGACATCAATCAGCCCCAGCATTTT.

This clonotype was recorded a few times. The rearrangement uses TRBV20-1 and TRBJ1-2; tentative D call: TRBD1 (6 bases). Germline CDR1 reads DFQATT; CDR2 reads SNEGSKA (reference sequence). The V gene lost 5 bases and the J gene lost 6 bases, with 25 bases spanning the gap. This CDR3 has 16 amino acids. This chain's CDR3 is CSAPTRDTSGDDGYTF. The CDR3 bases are TGCAGTGCTCCGACCCGGGACACTTCCGGGGACGATGGCTACACCTTC.

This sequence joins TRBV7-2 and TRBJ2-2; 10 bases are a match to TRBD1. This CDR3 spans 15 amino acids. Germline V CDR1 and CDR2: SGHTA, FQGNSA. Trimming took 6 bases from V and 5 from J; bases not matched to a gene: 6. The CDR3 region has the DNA TGTGCCAGCAGTTACCGGGACAGGGGAACCGGGGAGCTGTTTTTT. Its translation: CASSYRDRGTGELFF.

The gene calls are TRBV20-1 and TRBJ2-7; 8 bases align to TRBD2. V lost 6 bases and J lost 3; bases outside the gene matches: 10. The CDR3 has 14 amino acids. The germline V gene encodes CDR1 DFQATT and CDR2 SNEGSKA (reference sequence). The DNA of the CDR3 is TGCAGTGCCCCTCGGGTTAGCGGGATCTACGAGCAGTACTTC. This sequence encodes CSAPRVSGIYEQYF.

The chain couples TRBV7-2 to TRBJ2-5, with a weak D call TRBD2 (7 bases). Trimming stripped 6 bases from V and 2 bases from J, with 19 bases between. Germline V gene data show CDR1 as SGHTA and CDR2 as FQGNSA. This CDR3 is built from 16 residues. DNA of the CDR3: TGTGCCAGCAGTCCTCTCGGAGGGGGGGGTCAAGAGACCCAGTACTTC. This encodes CASSPLGGGGQETQYF.

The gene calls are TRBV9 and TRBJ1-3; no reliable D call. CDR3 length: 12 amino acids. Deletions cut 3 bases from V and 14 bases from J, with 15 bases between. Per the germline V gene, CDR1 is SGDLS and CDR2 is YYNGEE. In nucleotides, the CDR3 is TGTGCCAGCAGCGACCGGGCCCGTGGCTTATATTTT. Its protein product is CASSDRARGLYF.

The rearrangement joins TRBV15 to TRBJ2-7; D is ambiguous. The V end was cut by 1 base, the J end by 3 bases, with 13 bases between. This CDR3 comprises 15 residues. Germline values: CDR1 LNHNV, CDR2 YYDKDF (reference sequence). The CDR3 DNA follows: TGTGCCACCAGCAGAGCAATGAAACGGATCTACGAGCAGTACTTC. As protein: CATSRAMKRIYEQYF.

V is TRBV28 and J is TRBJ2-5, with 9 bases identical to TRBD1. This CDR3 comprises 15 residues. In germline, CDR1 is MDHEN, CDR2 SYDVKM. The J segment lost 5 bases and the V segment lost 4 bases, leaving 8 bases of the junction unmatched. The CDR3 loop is CASSSIQGAQETQYF. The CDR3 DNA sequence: TGTGCCAGCAGTTCCATACAGGGGGCGCAGGAGACCCAGTACTTC.

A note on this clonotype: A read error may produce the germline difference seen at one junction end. This chain's CDR3 is CASSLAFGANVLTF. The CDR3 nucleotides read TGTGCCAGCAGCCTAGCTTTTGGGGCCAACGTCCTGACTTTC. This chain connects TRBV7-6 to TRBJ2-6, with D maybe TRBD2 (5 bases). From germline, CDR1 is SGHVS and CDR2 FNYEAQ. The CDR3 totals 14 residues.

The DNA for the CDR3 is TGTGCCAGCAGCGCGGGGACAGGGTACGAAAAACTGTTTTTT. Amino acid sequence: CASSAGTGYEKLFF. The J gene is TRBJ1-4, the V gene TRBV9; TRBD1 matches 9 bases. This CDR3 contains 14 residues. V lost 3 bases and J lost 8; bases outside the gene matches: 5. CDR1 and CDR2 (germline): SGDLS, YYNGEE.

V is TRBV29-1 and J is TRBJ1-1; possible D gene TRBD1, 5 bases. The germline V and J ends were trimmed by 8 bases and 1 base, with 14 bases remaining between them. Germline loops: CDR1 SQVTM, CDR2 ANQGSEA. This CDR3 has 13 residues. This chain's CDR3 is CSFRGRSNTEAFF. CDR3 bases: TGCAGCTTTAGGGGAAGGTCGAACACTGAAGCTTTCTTT.

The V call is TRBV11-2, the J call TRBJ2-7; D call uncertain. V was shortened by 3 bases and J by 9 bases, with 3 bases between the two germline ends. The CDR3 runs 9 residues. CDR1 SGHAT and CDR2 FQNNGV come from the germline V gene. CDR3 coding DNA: TGTGCCAGCAGCTTCATGCAGTACTTC. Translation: CASSFMQYF.

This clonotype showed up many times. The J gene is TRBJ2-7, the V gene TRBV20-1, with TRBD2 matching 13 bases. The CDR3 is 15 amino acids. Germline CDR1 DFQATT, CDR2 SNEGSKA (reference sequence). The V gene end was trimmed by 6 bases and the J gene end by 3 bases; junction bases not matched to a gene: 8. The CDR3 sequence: CSAQDRTSGSYEQYF. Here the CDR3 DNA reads TGCAGTGCGCAAGATCGGACTAGCGGGAGCTACGAGCAGTACTTC.

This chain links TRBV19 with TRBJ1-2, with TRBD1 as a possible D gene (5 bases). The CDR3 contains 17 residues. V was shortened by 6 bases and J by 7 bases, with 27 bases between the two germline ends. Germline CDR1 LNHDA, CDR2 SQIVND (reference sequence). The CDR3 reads CASSITTSGTQRSGYTF. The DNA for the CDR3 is TGTGCCAGTAGCATAACGACTTCCGGGACTCAACGGAGTGGCTACACCTTC.

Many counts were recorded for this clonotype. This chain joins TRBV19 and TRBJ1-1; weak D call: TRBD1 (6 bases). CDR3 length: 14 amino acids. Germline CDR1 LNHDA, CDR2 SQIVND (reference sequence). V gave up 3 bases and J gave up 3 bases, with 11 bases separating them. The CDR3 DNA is TGTGCCAGTAGTATCTCCAGGGGTTACACTGAAGCTTTCTTT. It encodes CASSISRGYTEAFF.

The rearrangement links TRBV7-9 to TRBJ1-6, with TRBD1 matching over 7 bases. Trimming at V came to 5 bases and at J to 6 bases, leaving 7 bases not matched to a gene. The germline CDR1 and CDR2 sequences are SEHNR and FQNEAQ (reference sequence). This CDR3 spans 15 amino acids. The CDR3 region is CASSHSGTVNSPLHF. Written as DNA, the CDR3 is TGTGCCAGCAGCCATTCCGGGACAGTTAATTCACCCCTCCACTTT.

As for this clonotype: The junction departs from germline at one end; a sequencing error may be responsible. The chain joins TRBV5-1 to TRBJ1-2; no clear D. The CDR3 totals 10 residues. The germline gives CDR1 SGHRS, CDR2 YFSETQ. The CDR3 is CASSLAGNPF. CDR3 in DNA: TGCGCCAGCAGCTTGGCAGGCAACCCCTTC.

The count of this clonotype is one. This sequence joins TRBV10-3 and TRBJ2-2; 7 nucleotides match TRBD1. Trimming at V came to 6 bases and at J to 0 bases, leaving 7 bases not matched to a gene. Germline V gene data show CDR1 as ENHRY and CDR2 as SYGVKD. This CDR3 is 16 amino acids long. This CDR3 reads CAIRETGTANTGELFF. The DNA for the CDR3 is TGTGCCATCAGAGAGACTGGGACAGCGAACACCGGGGAGCTGTTTTTT.

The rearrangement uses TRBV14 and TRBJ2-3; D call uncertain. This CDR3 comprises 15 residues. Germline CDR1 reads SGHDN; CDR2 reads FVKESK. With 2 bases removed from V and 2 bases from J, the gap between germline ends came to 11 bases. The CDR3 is CASSQLGAATDTQYF. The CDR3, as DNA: TGTGCCAGCAGCCAACTAGGAGCAGCCACAGATACGCAGTATTTT. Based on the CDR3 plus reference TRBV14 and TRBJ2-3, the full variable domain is EAGVTQFPSHSVIEKGQTVTLRCDPISGHDNLYWYRRVMGKEIKFLLHFVKESKQDESGMPNNRFLAERTGGTYSTLKVQPAELEDSGVYFCASSQLGAATDTQYFGPGTRLTVL.

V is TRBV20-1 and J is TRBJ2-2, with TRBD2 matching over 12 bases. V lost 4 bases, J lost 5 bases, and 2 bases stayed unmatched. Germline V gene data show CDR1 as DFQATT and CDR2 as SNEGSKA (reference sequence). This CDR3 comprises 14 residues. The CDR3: CSAKTSGGTGELFF. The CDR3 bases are TGCAGTGCTAAAACTAGCGGGGGGACCGGGGAGCTGTTTTTT.

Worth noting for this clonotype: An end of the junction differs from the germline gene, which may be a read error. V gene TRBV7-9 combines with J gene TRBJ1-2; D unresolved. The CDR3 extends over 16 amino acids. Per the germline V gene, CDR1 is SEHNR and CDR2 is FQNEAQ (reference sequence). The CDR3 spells CASSEAVGSESRGYIF. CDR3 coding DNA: TGTGCCAGCAGCGAAGCGGTGGGCTCAGAGAGTCGCGGCTACATCTTC.

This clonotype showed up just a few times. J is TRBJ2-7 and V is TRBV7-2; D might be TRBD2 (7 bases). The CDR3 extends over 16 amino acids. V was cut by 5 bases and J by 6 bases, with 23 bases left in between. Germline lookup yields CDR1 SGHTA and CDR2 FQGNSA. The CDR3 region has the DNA TGTGCCAGCAGCCCATCCGTAGGGGGAGGGAATGGCGAGCAGTACTTC. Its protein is CASSPSVGGGNGEQYF.

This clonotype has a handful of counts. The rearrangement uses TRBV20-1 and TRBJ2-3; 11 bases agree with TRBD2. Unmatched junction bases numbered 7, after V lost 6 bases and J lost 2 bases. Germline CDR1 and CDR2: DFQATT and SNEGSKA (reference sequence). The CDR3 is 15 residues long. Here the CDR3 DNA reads TGCAGTGCCTCCGGGACTAGCGGAGCCACAGATACGCAGTATTTT. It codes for CSASGTSGATDTQYF.

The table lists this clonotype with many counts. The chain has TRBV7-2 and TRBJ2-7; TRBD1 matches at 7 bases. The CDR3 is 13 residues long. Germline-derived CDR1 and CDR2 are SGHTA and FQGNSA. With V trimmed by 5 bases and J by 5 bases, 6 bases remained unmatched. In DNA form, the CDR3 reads TGTGCCAGCAGCCAGAGGGACAGCCACGAGCAGTACTTC. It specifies CASSQRDSHEQYF.

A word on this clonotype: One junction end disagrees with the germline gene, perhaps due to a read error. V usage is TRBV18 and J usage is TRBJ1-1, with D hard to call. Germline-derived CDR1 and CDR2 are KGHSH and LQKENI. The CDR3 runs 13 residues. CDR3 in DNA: TGTGCCGGCTCCCAGCAGGCTAACACTGAAGCTTTCTTT. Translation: CAGSQQANTEAFF.